These 27 T cell receptor beta chains came from one sample sequenced in a study of cytomegalovirus exposure and HLA in healthy donors. With 60 Vbeta and 13 Jbeta primers, the PCR was carried out. Generated by immunoSEQ multiplex PCR, the TCRdb table keeps only in-frame clones and is missing some. The sample records more than 85,000 clones, about 79% being singletons. Sequences were obtained from PBMCs. These receptor sequences come from a male donor in good health and CMV-seropositive.

CDR3 in DNA: TGCGCCAGCAGCTTGGGAGACAGCAATAGCAATCAGCCCCAGCATTTT. The encoded protein is CASSLGDSNSNQPQHF. The chain joins TRBV5-1 to TRBJ1-5; weak D call: TRBD1 (5 bases). The CDR3 totals 16 residues. Between the trimmed V and J ends, which lost 0 bases and 0 bases, there was a span of 10 bases. The germline V gene has CDR1 SGHRS and CDR2 YFSETQ.

The genes are TRBV6-6 and TRBJ1-4; TRBD1 aligns across 10 bases. This CDR3 is 14 amino acids long. CDR1 and CDR2 from the germline V gene are MNHNY and SVGAGI (reference sequence). V dropped 5 bases and J dropped 5; count of bases not matched to a gene: 2. The DNA of the CDR3 is TGTGCCAGCAGTCCGACAGGGGGCAATGAAAAACTGTTTTTT. This sequence encodes CASSPTGGNEKLFF.

The chain has TRBV30 and TRBJ1-2; 10 nucleotides line up with TRBD1. Trimming at V came to 2 bases and at J to 4 bases, leaving 7 bases not matched to a gene. The CDR3 length is 15 residues. From germline, CDR1 is GTSNPN and CDR2 SVGIG (reference sequence). The CDR3 DNA is TGTGCCTGGAGTCCCCTTGGACAGGGGGGCTATGGCTACACCTTC. Translating gives CAWSPLGQGGYGYTF.

The chain combines TRBV6-5 with TRBJ1-2; TRBD1 is a possible D gene (5 bases). In germline, CDR1 is MNHEY, CDR2 SVGAGI. Deletions cut 6 bases from V and 6 bases from J, with 14 bases between. This CDR3 contains 13 residues. The CDR3 DNA is TGTGCCAGCAGACTCAGGGTAGGCGATGGCTACACCTTC. Amino acid sequence: CASRLRVGDGYTF.

This clone turned up a few times. The J gene is TRBJ2-7, the V gene TRBV6-6, with 8 bases matching TRBD1. The V segment lost 6 bases and the J segment 5 bases; nucleotides outside the gene matches: 9. Germline CDR1 reads MNHNY; CDR2 reads SVGAGI (reference sequence). CDR3 length: 14 amino acids. For the CDR3, the DNA is TGTGCCAGCAGACATGGACAGGGAGGTCACGAGCAGTACTTC. It yields the protein CASRHGQGGHEQYF.

This sequence joins TRBV30 and TRBJ1-1; TRBD1 is a possible D gene (5 bases). V lost 3 bases and J 8 bases, leaving 16 bases between the germline ends. This CDR3 contains 13 residues. Germline CDR1 is GTSNPN and CDR2 is SVGIG (reference sequence). The CDR3 sequence is CAWSKQNQGEAFF. CDR3 coding DNA: TGTGCCTGGAGCAAACAAAACCAGGGCGAAGCTTTCTTT.

J is TRBJ1-4 and V is TRBV5-8, with 7 bases lining up with TRBD1. The V gene's germline CDR1 is SGHTS and CDR2 YDEGEE. After removal of 4 bases from V and 4 bases from J, the junction contained 7 bases not matched to a gene. This CDR3 has 15 residues. CDR3 region: CASSLGTVLNEKLFF. As DNA, the CDR3 is TGTGCCAGCAGCCTAGGGACAGTCCTTAATGAAAAACTGTTTTTT.

The chain is built from TRBV6-1 and TRBJ1-4; D uncertain. The CDR3 extends over 17 amino acids. Between the trimmed V and J ends, which lost 1 base and 5 bases, there was a span of 17 bases. Per the germline V gene, CDR1 is MNHNS and CDR2 is SASEGT. CDR3 amino acids: CASSEEWAPWRNEKLFF. The CDR3 nucleotides are TGTGCCAGCAGTGAAGAATGGGCCCCATGGAGGAATGAAAAACTGTTTTTT.

The chain carries TRBV7-8 and TRBJ1-1; no clear D. This CDR3 region has 11 residues. V was shortened by 3 bases and J by 8 bases, with 7 bases between the two germline ends. Per germline, CDR1 SGHVS and CDR2 FQNEAQ. Here the CDR3 reads CASSFDNEAFF. Written as DNA, the CDR3 is TGTGCCAGCAGCTTCGACAACGAAGCTTTCTTT.

The chain uses TRBV30 and TRBJ2-5; weak D call: TRBD2 (5 bases). V gave up 2 bases and J gave up 5 bases, with 9 bases separating them. Germline V gene sequence: CDR1 GTSNPN, CDR2 SVGIG (reference sequence). The CDR3 has 12 residues. DNA for the CDR3: TGTGCCTGGAGTAAAACGGGGGAGACCCAGTACTTC. Amino acid sequence: CAWSKTGETQYF.

The V and J genes are TRBV18 and TRBJ1-1; 8 positions agree with TRBD1. This CDR3 has 16 amino acids. Trimming cost V 3 bases and J 0 bases; bases outside gene matches: 6. The germline V gene has CDR1 KGHSH and CDR2 LQKENI. For the CDR3, the DNA is TGTGCCAGCTCACCCGGGACAGGATTTATGAACACTGAAGCTTTCTTT. Protein: CASSPGTGFMNTEAFF. The complete variable domain, with remaining parts taken from reference TRBV18 and TRBJ1-1, reads NAGVMQNPRHLVRRRGQEARLRCSPMKGHSHVYWYRQLPEEGLKFMVYLQKENIIDESGMPKERFSAEFPKEGPSILRIQQVVRGDSAAYFCASSPGTGFMNTEAFFGQGTRLTVV.

The chain combines TRBV5-4 with TRBJ1-4, with 7 bases aligning to TRBD1. V lost 1 base, J lost 7 bases, and 4 bases stayed unmatched. CDR1 is SGHNT, CDR2 YYREEE, per germline (reference sequence). The CDR3 totals 14 residues. CDR3 sequence reads: CASSLQGVREKLFF. The CDR3 nucleotides are TGTGCCAGCAGCTTGCAGGGGGTACGTGAAAAACTGTTTTTT.

The chain joins TRBV9 to TRBJ1-4; 8 bases match TRBD1. Per the germline V gene, CDR1 is SGDLS and CDR2 is YYNGEE. This CDR3 comprises 15 residues. Germline trimming cut 3 bases from V and 0 bases from J; bases unmatched to any gene: 1. Written as DNA, the CDR3 is TGTGCCAGCAGCGCGACAGGGGCAACTAATGAAAAACTGTTTTTT. Translated: CASSATGATNEKLFF.

This chain uses TRBV10-3 with TRBJ2-2, with TRBD1 as a possible D gene (6 bases). CDR1 ENHRY and CDR2 SYGVKD come from the germline V gene. V gave up 2 bases and J gave up 1 base, with 8 bases separating them. The CDR3 totals 15 residues. CDR3 amino acids: CAISENRVNTGELFF. CDR3 DNA: TGTGCCATCAGTGAGAACAGGGTGAACACCGGGGAGCTGTTTTTT.

V usage is TRBV7-3 and J usage is TRBJ1-2; weak D call: TRBD1 (5 bases). Germline assignment: CDR1 SGHTA and CDR2 FQGTGA. V shed 5 bases and J shed 6 bases, with 13 bases lying between them. There are 13 residues in the CDR3. The CDR3, as DNA: TGTGCCAGCAGCCCTCAAAGGGGCGATGGCTACACCTTC. Translation: CASSPQRGDGYTF.

This clone has just a few counts. This same CDR3 is encoded by further DNA sequences in the sample. The V and J genes are TRBV5-1 and TRBJ1-3, with D possibly being TRBD1 (5 bases). The V end was cut by 4 bases, the J end by 7 bases, with 12 bases between. There are 13 residues in the CDR3. CDR1 and CDR2 (germline): SGHRS, YFSETQ. In DNA, the CDR3 is TGCGCCAGCAGCGGCGGGACGGGGAACACCATATATTTT. Translation: CASSGGTGNTIYF.

The chain links TRBV27 to TRBJ1-5, with 8 bases lining up with TRBD1. The CDR3 consists of 15 residues. J lost 7 bases, V lost 6 bases, and 11 bases had no gene match. Germline assignment: CDR1 MNHEY and CDR2 SMNVEV (reference sequence). The CDR3 reads CASRGQATGQQPQHF. CDR3 DNA: TGTGCCAGCAGGGGACAGGCAACGGGTCAGCAGCCCCAGCATTTT.

The genes are TRBV5-1 and TRBJ2-7, with D maybe TRBD1 (5 bases). Per the germline V gene, CDR1 is SGHRS and CDR2 is YFSETQ. V was shortened by 0 bases and J by 6 bases, with 16 bases between the two germline ends. The CDR3 is 15 amino acids. The CDR3 sequence is CASSLAGRGQSEQYF. CDR3 nucleotide sequence: TGCGCCAGCAGCTTGGCGGGTAGGGGCCAGTCCGAGCAGTACTTC.

V is TRBV5-8 and J is TRBJ2-7; D may be TRBD2 (5 bases). This CDR3 contains 13 residues. Trimming stripped 3 bases from V and 2 bases from J, with 9 bases between. Germline CDR1 and CDR2: SGHTS and YDEGEE. The CDR3, as DNA: TGTGCCAGCAGCTCAGACGGGACCTACGAGCAGTACTTC. Its translation: CASSSDGTYEQYF.

This clone occurred a few times. V is TRBV29-1 and J is TRBJ1-1; D not certain. CDR3 length: 12 residues. Germline lookup yields CDR1 SQVTM and CDR2 ANQGSEA. Trimming cost V 8 bases and J 5 bases, with 15 bases left between them. CDR3 region: CSTRTVGTEAFF. CDR3 nucleotide sequence: TGCAGCACCCGCACAGTAGGTACTGAAGCTTTCTTT.

The chain combines TRBV12-5 with TRBJ1-1; D ambiguous. V lost 4 bases, J lost 10 bases, and 16 bases lay in between. Germline V gene sequence: CDR1 LGHNT, CDR2 FRNRAP. This CDR3 region has 13 residues. CDR3 nucleotide sequence: TGTGCTAGTGGTTCCGGAGCTCCGGCGGGAGCTTTCTTT. It translates to CASGSGAPAGAFF.

This clone was seen a few times. V gene TRBV30 combines with J gene TRBJ2-3; D not certain. The CDR3 covers 13 residues. The V gene lost 2 bases and the J gene lost 2 bases, with 8 bases spanning the gap. Germline CDR1 and CDR2: GTSNPN and SVGIG (reference sequence). CDR3 sequence reads: CAWSRVYTDTQYF. The CDR3 DNA reads TGTGCCTGGAGTCGGGTTTACACAGATACGCAGTATTTT.

This rearrangement joins TRBV2 to TRBJ1-5; D is unresolved. From germline, CDR1 is SNHLY and CDR2 FYNNEI. V dropped 7 bases and J dropped 7 bases, with 17 bases sitting between them. The CDR3 sequence is 14 residues long. The CDR3 is CASTFATAGQPQHF. The CDR3 DNA follows: TGTGCCAGCACGTTCGCTACGGCGGGACAGCCCCAGCATTTT.

V and J are TRBV18 and TRBJ2-7; 9 bases match TRBD1. This CDR3 has 12 residues. V gave up 1 base and J gave up 10 bases; unmatched junction bases: 2. CDR1 and CDR2 from the germline V gene are KGHSH and LQKENI. The CDR3 DNA reads TGTGCCAGCTCACCACGGGACAGGGAACAGTACTTC. This codes for CASSPRDREQYF.

This chain links TRBV7-2 with TRBJ1-2; D gene unclear. The CDR3 contains 12 residues. V was clipped by 5 bases and J by 7 bases, with 11 bases between them. From germline, CDR1 is SGHTA and CDR2 FQGNSA. The DNA of the CDR3 is TGTGCCAGCAGCGTACTCTACAGTGGCTACACCTTC. Residues: CASSVLYSGYTF.

The chain joins TRBV5-4 to TRBJ2-5, with 11 bases that match TRBD2. Losses at the gene ends were 4 bases for V and 3 bases for J; bases not matched to a gene: 11. Germline-derived CDR1 and CDR2 are SGHNT and YYREEE (reference sequence). The CDR3 sequence is 17 residues long. This CDR3 is CASSGVAGGALEETQYF. The CDR3, as DNA: TGTGCCAGCAGCGGGGTAGCGGGGGGGGCTTTAGAAGAGACCCAGTACTTC.

CDR3 in amino acids: CAWSVESTDTQYF. As DNA, the CDR3 is TGTGCCTGGAGTGTAGAGAGCACAGATACGCAGTATTTT. The chain joins TRBV30 to TRBJ2-3; D is ambiguous. With 0 bases removed from V and 0 bases from J, the gap between germline ends came to 4 bases. The CDR3 totals 13 residues. Per the germline V gene, CDR1 is GTSNPN and CDR2 is SVGIG (reference sequence).